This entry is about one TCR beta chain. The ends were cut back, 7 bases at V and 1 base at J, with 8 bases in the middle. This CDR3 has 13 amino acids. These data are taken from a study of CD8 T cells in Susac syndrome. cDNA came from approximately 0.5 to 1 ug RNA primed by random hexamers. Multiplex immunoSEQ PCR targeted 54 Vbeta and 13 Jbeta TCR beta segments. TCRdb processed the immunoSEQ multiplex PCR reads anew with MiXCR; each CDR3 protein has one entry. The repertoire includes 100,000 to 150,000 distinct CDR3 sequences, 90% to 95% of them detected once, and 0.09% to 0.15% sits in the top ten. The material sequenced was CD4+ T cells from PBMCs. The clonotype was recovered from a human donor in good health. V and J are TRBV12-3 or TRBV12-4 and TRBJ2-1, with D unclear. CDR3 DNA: TGTGCCAGCATGGCCGCGTCCTACAATGAGCAGTTCTTC. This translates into CASMAASYNEQFF.